This T cell receptor (beta chain) emerged from a study of spatial heterogeneity in lung cancer. Turning to the study itself: Alpha-chain detections were consistently fewer than beta-chain detections among the sequences. Findings of the study overall: How many expanded intratumoral alpha and beta TCRs were present tracked the tumor mutation count, which was a count of nonsynonymous mutations.

Individual TCR cDNA molecules each bore their own unique molecular identifier. TCRdb re-derived calls from the 5' RACE reads in MiXCR, one entry per CDR3 protein. The data contain approximately 16,000 distinct CDR3 sequences, under 7.5% of them singletons. The table lists this clonotype with many counts. Its antigen remains unknown. The time point is: sample taken at primary tumor resection. There were some 76 donors, all of them untreated patients with early-stage non-small cell lung cancer. Whole RNA, isolated from tumor, nontumor lung or frozen PBMC, was sequenced without prior sorting. Trimming left V 6 bases short and J 3 bases short, with 6 bases between. This CDR3 has 11 residues. Germline lookup yields CDR1 MDHEN and CDR2 SYDVKM.

The chain combines TRBV28 with TRBJ2-7; unclear D gene. The sample consisted of lung tumor tissue, taken at surgery. This receptor was identified in a female donor with early-stage non-small cell lung cancer. The DNA of the CDR3 is TGTGCCAGCAGCCGTATCTACGAGCAGTACTTC. Amino acids: CASSRIYEQYF.